The next 20 T cell receptor beta chains were all read from a single sample in a study of cytomegalovirus exposure and HLA in healthy donors. This PCR relied on a set of 60 Vbeta primers and 13 Jbeta primers. Assay used: immunoSEQ multiplex PCR; TCRdb lists only in-frame clones, some missing. The sample table sets out roughly 50,000 clones. The specimen sequenced was PBMCs. These receptors were taken from an older woman in good health and CMV-seropositive.

DNA for the CDR3: TGTGCCAGAAGCTGCAATACAAAGCGACAGGAGAGCGCCTACGAGCAGTACTTC. Translating it yields CARSCNTKRQESAYEQYF. The chain links TRBV5-3 to TRBJ2-7; perhaps TRBD1 as D (6 bases). TRBV5-3 is treated as an ORF (open reading frame) with a function not yet certain. The CDR3 runs 18 residues. Trimming took off 3 bases at V and 2 bases at J, with 24 bases between the two ends.

The J gene is TRBJ1-1, the V gene TRBV27; D remains unclear. Germline assignment: CDR1 MNHEY and CDR2 SMNVEV (reference sequence). The V end lost 9 bases, the J end lost 0 bases, and 26 bases lay between the germline ends. The CDR3 runs 18 residues. CDR3 region: CARTQVPPSPIMNTEAFF. CDR3 nucleotides: TGTGCCAGGACTCAAGTTCCTCCGAGTCCTATCATGAACACTGAAGCTTTCTTT.

The chain couples TRBV28 to TRBJ2-7, with 9 bases fitting TRBD2. Germline CDR1 and CDR2: MDHEN and SYDVKM. V lost 6 bases to trimming and J lost 0 bases; unmatched junction nucleotides: 6. There are 15 residues in the CDR3. CDR3 region: CASSTLAGGSYEQYF. DNA for the CDR3: TGTGCCAGCAGCACACTAGCGGGCGGCTCCTACGAGCAGTACTTC.

The chain recombines TRBV18 with TRBJ2-1; TRBD2 agrees at 9 bases. Germline assignment: CDR1 KGHSH and CDR2 LQKENI. V was clipped by 2 bases and J by 5 bases; unmatched bases: 4. The CDR3 runs to 15 residues. CDR3 bases: TGTGCCAGCTCACCAAGAGCGGGGGGAGACAATGAGCAGTTCTTC. Residues: CASSPRAGGDNEQFF.

This chain links TRBV9 with TRBJ2-1; TRBD1 agrees at 7 bases. The junction had 6 bases not matched to a gene; V was cut back by 3 bases and J by 6 bases. The CDR3 is made up of 14 amino acids. Germline V gene data show CDR1 as SGDLS and CDR2 as YYNGEE. CDR3 sequence reads: CASSAGTAANEQFF. DNA of the CDR3: TGTGCCAGCAGCGCTGGGACAGCTGCCAATGAGCAGTTCTTC. Complete variable domain (other parts from reference TRBV9 and TRBJ2-1): DSGVTQTPKHLITATGQRVTLRCSPRSGDLSVYWYQQSLDQGLQFLIQYYNGEERAKGNILERFSAQQFPDLHSELNLSSLELGDSALYFCASSAGTAANEQFFGPGTRLTVL.

The chain joins TRBV18 to TRBJ2-3, with 8 bases that match TRBD1. CDR1 and CDR2 from the germline V gene are KGHSH and LQKENI. The CDR3 has 14 residues. V dropped 3 bases and J dropped 4; count of bases not matched to a gene: 3. The CDR3 nucleotides are TGTGCCAGCTCACCTGACAGGGGACCAGATACGCAGTATTTT. It yields the protein CASSPDRGPDTQYF.

CDR3 DNA: TGTGCCAGCAGCTCATACCGGACAGGGGAAATTGACACCTTC. Translating it yields CASSSYRTGEIDTF. The J gene is TRBJ1-2, the V gene TRBV11-3; 9 positions match TRBD1. The germline V gene has CDR1 SGHNT and CDR2 YENEEA. CDR3 length: 14 amino acids. Unmatched junction bases numbered 12, after V lost 4 bases and J lost 12 bases.

The CDR3 coding sequence is TGTGCCAGCAGCTTAGTGGCAGGGGGCATCTACAATGAGCAGTTCTTC. Protein sequence: CASSLVAGGIYNEQFF. The chain recombines TRBV7-8 with TRBJ2-1, with 8 bases that match TRBD1. The CDR3 spans 16 residues. Germline CDR1 is SGHVS and CDR2 is FQNEAQ. The V and J ends lost 1 base and 3 bases, in that order; junction bases with no gene match: 5.

The V gene is TRBV6-6, the J gene TRBJ1-1; D is possibly TRBD1 (6 bases). Trimming took 6 bases from V and 3 from J, leaving 20 bases between them. Germline CDR1 MNHNY, CDR2 SVGAGI (reference sequence). The CDR3 runs to 16 residues. CDR3 DNA sequence: TGTGCCAGCAGACAAAATTCAGGACAGCCGTACACTGAAGCTTTCTTT. Its protein product is CASRQNSGQPYTEAFF.

The chain has TRBV5-1 and TRBJ2-7; 9 nucleotides line up with TRBD1. The germline V gene has CDR1 SGHRS and CDR2 YFSETQ. CDR3 length: 15 residues. The V and J ends lost 3 bases and 6 bases, in that order; junction bases with no gene match: 10. The chain's CDR3 is CASSSGQGGPREQYF. The CDR3 coding sequence is TGCGCCAGCAGCTCGGGACAGGGTGGACCTCGCGAGCAGTACTTC.

The gene calls are TRBV5-6 and TRBJ1-5, with D perhaps TRBD1 (5 bases). This CDR3 comprises 16 residues. From germline, CDR1 is SGHDT and CDR2 YYEEEE. Trimming shortened V by 0 bases and J by 2 bases, and 12 bases separated the two germline ends. CDR3 nucleotide sequence: TGTGCCAGCAGCTTGGGGGCGGGGGGGGGCAATCAGCCCCAGCATTTT. Protein sequence: CASSLGAGGGNQPQHF.

This chain connects TRBV9 to TRBJ1-2; 7 positions agree with TRBD1. V gave up 7 bases and J gave up 3 bases; unmatched junction bases: 6. Germline CDR1 and CDR2: SGDLS and YYNGEE. The CDR3 runs to 13 residues. The CDR3 nucleotides are TGTGCCAGCGAAAGACAGGGAGACTATGGCTACACCTTC. Protein product: CASERQGDYGYTF. The full variable domain, with the rest looked up from reference TRBV9 and TRBJ1-2, is DSGVTQTPKHLITATGQRVTLRCSPRSGDLSVYWYQQSLDQGLQFLIQYYNGEERAKGNILERFSAQQFPDLHSELNLSSLELGDSALYFCASERQGDYGYTFGSGTRLTVV.

This chain connects TRBV11-3 to TRBJ1-1; a possible D gene is TRBD1 (5 bases). V lost 4 bases, J lost 3 bases, and 15 bases lay in between. CDR3 length: 15 amino acids. From germline, CDR1 is SGHNT and CDR2 YENEEA. The CDR3 reads CASSSTVRGDTEAFF. The DNA for the CDR3 is TGTGCCAGCAGCTCCACAGTCCGGGGGGACACTGAAGCTTTCTTT. Using reference TRBV11-3 and TRBJ1-1 for the parts outside the CDR3, the full variable domain is EAGVVQSPRYKIIEKKQPVAFWCNPISGHNTLYWYLQNLGQGPELLIRYENEEAVDDSQLPKDRFSAERLKGVDSTLKIQPAELGDSAVYLCASSSTVRGDTEAFFGQGTRLTVV.

The chain joins TRBV6-5 to TRBJ2-2; D perhaps matches TRBD1 (6 bases). This CDR3 spans 14 amino acids. Germline CDR1 and CDR2: MNHEY and SVGAGI. The V end was cut by 7 bases, the J end by 1 base, with 10 bases between. The CDR3 sequence: CASTPDRNTGELFF. As DNA, the CDR3 is TGTGCCAGCACCCCGGACAGGAACACCGGGGAGCTGTTTTTT.

This chain joins TRBV19 and TRBJ2-6; tentatively, D is TRBD2 (6 bases). Trimming took 7 bases from V and 2 from J, leaving 12 bases between them. Germline CDR1 reads LNHDA; CDR2 reads SQIVND (reference sequence). This CDR3 spans 15 amino acids. CDR3 protein: CASNDGGAGANVLTF. The CDR3 nucleotides read TGTGCCAGTAACGACGGAGGGGCTGGGGCCAACGTCCTGACTTTC.

The gene calls are TRBV30 and TRBJ1-3; 7 nucleotides agree with TRBD1. V was clipped by 3 bases and J by 0 bases; unmatched bases: 8. CDR3 length: 16 amino acids. Germline CDR1 GTSNPN, CDR2 SVGIG (reference sequence). The CDR3 is CAWRNRGYYSGNTIYF. CDR3 DNA sequence: TGTGCCTGGAGAAACAGGGGTTACTACTCTGGAAACACCATATATTTT.

The chain combines TRBV28 with TRBJ2-7, with TRBD1 matching 7 bases. Germline loops: CDR1 MDHEN, CDR2 SYDVKM. The junction had 4 bases not matched to a gene; V was cut back by 5 bases and J by 0 bases. This CDR3 spans 14 amino acids. For the CDR3, the DNA is TGTGCCAGCAGTCGACAGGGATACTCCTACGAGCAGTACTTC. It specifies CASSRQGYSYEQYF.

The chain is built from TRBV5-1 and TRBJ2-1, with a possible D match to TRBD2 (5 bases). V lost 4 bases and J 3 bases, leaving 11 bases between the germline ends. Germline CDR1 is SGHRS and CDR2 is YFSETQ. The CDR3 covers 14 residues. This chain's CDR3 is CASSRDSVYNEQFF. In DNA form, the CDR3 reads TGCGCCAGCAGCCGGGATAGCGTCTACAATGAGCAGTTCTTC.

This sequence joins TRBV2 and TRBJ1-1; 8 nucleotides match TRBD1. CDR3 size: 13 residues. The V gene end was trimmed by 11 bases and the J gene end by 1 base; junction bases not matched to a gene: 6. The germline V gene has CDR1 SNHLY and CDR2 FYNNEI. The CDR3 spells CALHRGSNTEAFF. The CDR3 DNA is TGTGCCTTACACAGGGGGTCGAACACTGAAGCTTTCTTT.

The chain has TRBV6-4 and TRBJ1-3, with 9 bases lining up with TRBD1. CDR1 MRHNA and CDR2 SNTAGT come from the germline V gene. The J segment lost 0 bases and the V segment lost 6 bases, leaving 12 bases of the junction unmatched. The CDR3 length is 18 residues. The CDR3 nucleotides read TGTGCCAGCAGCGGATGCCGGGACAGGGCCTACTCTGGAAACACCATATATTTT. This sequence encodes CASSGCRDRAYSGNTIYF.